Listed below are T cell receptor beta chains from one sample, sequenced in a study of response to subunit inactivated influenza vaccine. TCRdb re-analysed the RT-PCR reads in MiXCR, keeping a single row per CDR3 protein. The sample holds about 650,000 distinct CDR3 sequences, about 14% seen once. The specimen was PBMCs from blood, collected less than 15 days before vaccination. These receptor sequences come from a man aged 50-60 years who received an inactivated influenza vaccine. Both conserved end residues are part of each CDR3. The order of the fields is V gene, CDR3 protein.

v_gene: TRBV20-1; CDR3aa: CSAKQGFNQPQHF
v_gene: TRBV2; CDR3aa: CASTRGINSNQPQHF
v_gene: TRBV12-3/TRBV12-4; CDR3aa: CASSLKPGQGSTEAFF
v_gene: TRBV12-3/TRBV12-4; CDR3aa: CASSQIRDSNQPQHF
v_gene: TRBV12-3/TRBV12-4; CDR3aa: CASTGVLQETQYF
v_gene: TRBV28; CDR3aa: CASSLGREGRGTQYF
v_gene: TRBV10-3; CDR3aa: CAISPMAGVTDTQYF
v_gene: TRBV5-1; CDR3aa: CASSLDRVGNSPLHF
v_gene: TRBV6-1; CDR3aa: CASGGGGAETQYF
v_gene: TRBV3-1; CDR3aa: CASSQTGTRDGYTF
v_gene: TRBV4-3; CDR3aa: CASSQIGQNYGYTF
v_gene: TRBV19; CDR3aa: CASSTGTGSSYNEQFF
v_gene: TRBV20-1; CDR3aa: CSATRLAGDRNEQFF
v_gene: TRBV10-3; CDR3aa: CAISELAETYEQYF
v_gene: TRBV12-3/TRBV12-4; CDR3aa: CASRGQTNYGYTF
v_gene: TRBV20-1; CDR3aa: CSASHGGFSETQYF
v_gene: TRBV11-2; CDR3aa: CASSHEPNQPQHF
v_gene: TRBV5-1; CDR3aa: CASSLAQGTEAFF
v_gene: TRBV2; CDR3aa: CASSGDRGNGYTF
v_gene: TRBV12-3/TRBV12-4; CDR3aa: CASTHEGGEAFF
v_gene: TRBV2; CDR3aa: CASRESANEKLFF
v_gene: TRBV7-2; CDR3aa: CASSSLAGGVYNEQFF
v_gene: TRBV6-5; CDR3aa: CASSYRAGYGYTF
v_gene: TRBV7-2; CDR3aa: CASSLARTDARTQYF
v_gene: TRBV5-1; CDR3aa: CASSPQGPAEETQYF
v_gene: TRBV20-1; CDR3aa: CSARDSTSGHTDTQYF
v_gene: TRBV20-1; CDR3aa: CSATPASGGSYNEQFF
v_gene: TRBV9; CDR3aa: CASSVATTIYEQFF
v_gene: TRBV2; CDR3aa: CASSERLAGEGTQYF
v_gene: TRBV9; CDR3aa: CASSPATGMAYEQYF
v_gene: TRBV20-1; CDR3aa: CSVKNEKLFF
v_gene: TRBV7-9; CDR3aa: CASSLVSAGSYNEQFF
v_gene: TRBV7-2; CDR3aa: CASSLQTGRPYEQYF
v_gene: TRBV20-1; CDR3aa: CSARTLLTDTQYF
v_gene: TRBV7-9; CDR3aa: CASSLSTASNQPQHF
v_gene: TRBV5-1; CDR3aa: CASSLAGRSEAFF
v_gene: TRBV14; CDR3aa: CASSQVFGTSGSGSYNEQFF
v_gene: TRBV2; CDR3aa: CASLRDSYNEQFF
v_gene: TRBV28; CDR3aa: CASSSPMGSETQYF
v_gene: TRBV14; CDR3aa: CASSEGVIYNEQFF
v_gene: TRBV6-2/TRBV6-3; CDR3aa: CASSYEVITGQPQHF
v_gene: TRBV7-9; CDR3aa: CASSFTAALGEQYF
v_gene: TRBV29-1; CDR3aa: CSVEMRGTGNTGELFF
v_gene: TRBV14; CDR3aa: CASSLRTGFSNEQFF
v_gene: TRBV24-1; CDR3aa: CATELYNEQFF
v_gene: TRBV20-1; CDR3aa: CSGSTSGSSYEQYF
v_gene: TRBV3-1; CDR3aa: CASSPFQDEKLFF
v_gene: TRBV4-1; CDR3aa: CASSQDRDDNEQFF
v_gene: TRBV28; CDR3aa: CASSFSGTGLEKLFF
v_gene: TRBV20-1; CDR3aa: CSARDLTSPTNEKLFF
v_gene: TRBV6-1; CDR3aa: CASSPRGRRDGGGYTF
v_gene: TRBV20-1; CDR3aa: CSARFGDQPQHF
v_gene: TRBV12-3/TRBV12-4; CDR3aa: CASSLVGTEQYF